This TCR beta chain was profiled in a study of T cells in narcolepsy. Regarding the study as a whole: Comparing one patient's CSF and blood CD4+ clonotypes highlighted HCRT- and TRIB2-specific autoreactive clonotypes.

V gave up 9 bases and J gave up 2 bases; unmatched junction bases: 9. This CDR3 is built from 14 residues. CDR1 and CDR2 from the germline V gene are LNHDA and SQIVND (reference sequence). The table lists this clone with a count of one. Its cognate antigen is unknown. Some clones are missing from TCRdb's copy, which holds only in-frame ones; the method was immunoSEQ multiplex PCR. The sample has tens of thousands of clones, about four fifths seen once. The rearrangement joins TRBV19 to TRBJ1-2; 7 nucleotides match TRBD1. The sequence derives from a human donor in good health. Specimen: memory (CD45RA-) CD4+ T cells from blood. The chain's CDR3 is CASRLSGGNYGYTF. The CDR3 DNA follows: TGTGCCAGCCGCCTATCAGGGGGGAACTATGGCTACACCTTC.